Here is one T cell receptor (beta chain) with its context. Its antigen is unknown. V dropped 2 bases and J dropped 4; count of bases not matched to a gene: 2. The CDR3 length is 13 residues. Germline CDR1 and CDR2: SGHRS and YFSETQ. Donors sampled were nominally healthy, though unrecorded immune exposures were likely. The sample belongs to a study of cytomegalovirus exposure and HLA in healthy donors. Study-wide results and caveats: CMV serostatus stood as the only immune exposure information on hand.

The PCR employed 60 Vbeta primers together with 13 Jbeta primers. This table comes from immunoSEQ multiplex PCR, and its TCRdb copy is limited to in-frame clones, with some not included. The table records 85,000 to 95,000 clones, around 8% of them present only once. The rearrangement links TRBV5-1 to TRBJ1-2; 7 bases match TRBD1. This receptor was obtained from a man aged 50-59 years in good health and CMV-seronegative. The sample consisted of PBMCs. CDR3 nucleotide sequence: TGCGCCAGCAGCTTTGACAGGGCCTATGGCTACACCTTC. Encoded protein: CASSFDRAYGYTF.